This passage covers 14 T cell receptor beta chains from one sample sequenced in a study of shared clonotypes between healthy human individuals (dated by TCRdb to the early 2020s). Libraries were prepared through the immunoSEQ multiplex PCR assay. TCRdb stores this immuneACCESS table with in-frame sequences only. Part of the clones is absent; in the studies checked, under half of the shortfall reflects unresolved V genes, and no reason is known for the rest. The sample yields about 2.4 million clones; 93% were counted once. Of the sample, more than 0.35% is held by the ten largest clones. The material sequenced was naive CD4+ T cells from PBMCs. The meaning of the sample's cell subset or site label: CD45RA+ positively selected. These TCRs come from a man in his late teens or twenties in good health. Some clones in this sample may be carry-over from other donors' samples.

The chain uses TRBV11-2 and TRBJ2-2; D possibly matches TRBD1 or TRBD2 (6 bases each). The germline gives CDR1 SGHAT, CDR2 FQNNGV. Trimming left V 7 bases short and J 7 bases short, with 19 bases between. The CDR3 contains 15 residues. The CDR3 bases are TGTGCCAGCACCTTGGGGGGCTGGGAGGTCGGGGAGCTGTTTTTT. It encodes CASTLGGWEVGELFF.

CDR3 sequence reads: CASSESYAGAYEQYF. CDR3 DNA: TGTGCCAGCAGTGAATCCTACGCGGGAGCTTACGAGCAGTACTTC. This chain joins TRBV25-1 and TRBJ2-7, with 7 bases matching TRBD2. CDR1 MGHDK and CDR2 SYGVNS come from the germline V gene. The V segment lost 1 base and the J segment 4 bases; nucleotides outside the gene matches: 7. This CDR3 region has 15 residues.

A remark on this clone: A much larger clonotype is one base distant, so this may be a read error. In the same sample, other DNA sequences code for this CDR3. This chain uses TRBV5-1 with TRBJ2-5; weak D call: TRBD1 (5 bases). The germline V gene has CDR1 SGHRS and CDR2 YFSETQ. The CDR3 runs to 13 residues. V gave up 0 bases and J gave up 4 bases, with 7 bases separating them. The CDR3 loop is CASSLGQRETQYF. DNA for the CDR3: TGCGCCAGCAGCTTGGGACAGCGAGAGACCCAGTACTTC. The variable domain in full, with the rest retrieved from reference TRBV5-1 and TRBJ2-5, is KAGVTQTPRYLIKTRGQQVTLSCSPISGHRSVSWYQQTPGQGLQFLFEYFSETQRNKGNFPGRFSGRQFSNSRSEMNVSTLELGDSALYLCASSLGQRETQYFGPGTRLLVL.

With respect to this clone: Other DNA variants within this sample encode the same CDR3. CDR3 DNA sequence: TGTGCCAGCAGCTTAGCCTCAGGGGGCACAGATACGCAGTATTTT. Translation gives CASSLASGGTDTQYF. V gene TRBV7-2 combines with J gene TRBJ2-3; the D gene is possibly TRBD1 (6 bases). Germline loops: CDR1 SGHTA, CDR2 FQGNSA. V shed 0 bases and J shed 1 base, with 8 bases lying between them. This CDR3 region has 15 residues.

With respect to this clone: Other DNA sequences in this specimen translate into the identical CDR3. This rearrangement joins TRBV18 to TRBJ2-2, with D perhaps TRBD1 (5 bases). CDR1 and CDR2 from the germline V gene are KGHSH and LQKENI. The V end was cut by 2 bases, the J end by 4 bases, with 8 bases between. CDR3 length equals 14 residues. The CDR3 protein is CASSPDRITGELFF. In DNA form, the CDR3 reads TGTGCCAGCTCACCAGACAGAATCACCGGGGAGCTGTTTTTT.

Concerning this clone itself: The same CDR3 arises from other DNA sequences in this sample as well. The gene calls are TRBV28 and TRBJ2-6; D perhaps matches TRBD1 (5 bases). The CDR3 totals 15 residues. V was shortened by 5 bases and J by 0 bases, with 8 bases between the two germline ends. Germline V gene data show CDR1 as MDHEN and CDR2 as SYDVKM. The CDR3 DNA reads TGTGCCAGCAGTCCTACAGGCTCTGGGGCCAACGTCCTGACTTTC. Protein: CASSPTGSGANVLTF.

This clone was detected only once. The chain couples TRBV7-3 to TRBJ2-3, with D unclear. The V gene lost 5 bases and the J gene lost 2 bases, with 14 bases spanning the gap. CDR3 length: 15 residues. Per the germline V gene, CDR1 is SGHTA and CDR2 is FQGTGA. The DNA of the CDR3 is TGTGCCAGCAGCCTCTGGGCCCAGCCCACAGATACGCAGTATTTT. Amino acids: CASSLWAQPTDTQYF.

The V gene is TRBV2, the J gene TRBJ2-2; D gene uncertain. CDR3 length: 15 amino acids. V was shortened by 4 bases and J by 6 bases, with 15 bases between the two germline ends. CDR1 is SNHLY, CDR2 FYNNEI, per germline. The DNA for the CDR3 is TGTGCCAGCAGTGTCCCCGCCCATGGATCCGGGGAGCTGTTTTTT. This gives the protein CASSVPAHGSGELFF.

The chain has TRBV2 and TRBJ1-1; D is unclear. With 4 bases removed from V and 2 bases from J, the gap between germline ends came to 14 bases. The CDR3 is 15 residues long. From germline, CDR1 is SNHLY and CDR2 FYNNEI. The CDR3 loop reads CASSVTRQINTEAFF. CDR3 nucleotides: TGTGCCAGCAGTGTTACAAGGCAGATTAACACTGAAGCTTTCTTT.

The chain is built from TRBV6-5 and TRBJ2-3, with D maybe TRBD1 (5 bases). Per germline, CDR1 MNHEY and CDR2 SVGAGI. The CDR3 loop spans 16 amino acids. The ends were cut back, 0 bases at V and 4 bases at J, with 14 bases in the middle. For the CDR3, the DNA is TGTGCCAGCAGTTACTCAGGGGCCCGGTCCGCAGATACGCAGTATTTT. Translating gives CASSYSGARSADTQYF.

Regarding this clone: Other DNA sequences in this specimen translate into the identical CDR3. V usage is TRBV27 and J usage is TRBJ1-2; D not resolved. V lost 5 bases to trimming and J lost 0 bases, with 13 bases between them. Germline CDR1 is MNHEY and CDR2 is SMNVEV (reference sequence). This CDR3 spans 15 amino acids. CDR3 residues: CASSPSRRANYGYTF. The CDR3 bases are TGTGCCAGCAGTCCCTCGCGCAGAGCTAACTATGGCTACACCTTC.

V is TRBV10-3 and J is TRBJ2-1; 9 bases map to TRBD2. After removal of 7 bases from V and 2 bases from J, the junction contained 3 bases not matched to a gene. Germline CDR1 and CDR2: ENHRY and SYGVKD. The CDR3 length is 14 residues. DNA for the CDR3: TGTGCCATCATAGCGGGAGTCGCCTACAATGAGCAGTTCTTC. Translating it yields CAIIAGVAYNEQFF.

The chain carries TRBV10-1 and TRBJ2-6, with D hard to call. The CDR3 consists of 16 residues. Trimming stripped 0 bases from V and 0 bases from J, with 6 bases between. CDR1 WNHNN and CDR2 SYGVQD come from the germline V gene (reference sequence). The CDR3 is CASSESGSSGANVLTF. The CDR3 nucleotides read TGCGCCAGCAGTGAGTCCGGATCCTCTGGGGCCAACGTCCTGACTTTC.

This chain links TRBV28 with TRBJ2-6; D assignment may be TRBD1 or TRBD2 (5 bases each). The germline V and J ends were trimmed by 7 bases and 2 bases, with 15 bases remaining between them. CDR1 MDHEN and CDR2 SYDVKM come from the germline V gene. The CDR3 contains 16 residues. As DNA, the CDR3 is TGTGCCAGCACAGGCCGGGACGGGACTGGGGCCAACGTCCTGACTTTC. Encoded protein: CASTGRDGTGANVLTF.